The subject of this entry is one TCR beta chain. The target antigen is unknown. This record comes from a study of T-cell reconstitution after alpha-beta-depleted transplantation in children. Study results and caveats: One year after transplant, T-cell counts and diversity came mostly from newly produced T cells. Elevated TCRbeta diversity at day 60 was traced, in some patients, to surviving recipient T cells and thymic progenitors. Roughly two months post-transplant, alpha-beta T cells reportedly originated from several hundred graft clones that had expanded.

Construction of the TCRbeta library involved unique molecular identifiers. TCRdb re-derived calls from the PCR reads in MiXCR, one entry per CDR3 protein. Counted here are about 98,000 distinct CDR3 sequences, less than 25% occurring once; the ten biggest clones make up 20% to 25%. This clonotype was obtained from a boy between 2 and 10 years old with acute lymphoblastic leukemia, due to receive a stem cell transplant. Sample: PBMCs, taken before TCRalphabeta/CD19-depleted stem cell transplant.

The chain's CDR3 is CSARDDTEAFF. CDR3 bases: TGCAGTGCTAGAGATGACACTGAAGCTTTCTTT. The chain is built from TRBV20-1 and TRBJ1-1; D not certain. The CDR3 is made up of 11 amino acids. Deletions cut 0 bases from V and 3 bases from J, with 2 bases between. The germline gives CDR1 DFQATT, CDR2 SNEGSKA (reference sequence).